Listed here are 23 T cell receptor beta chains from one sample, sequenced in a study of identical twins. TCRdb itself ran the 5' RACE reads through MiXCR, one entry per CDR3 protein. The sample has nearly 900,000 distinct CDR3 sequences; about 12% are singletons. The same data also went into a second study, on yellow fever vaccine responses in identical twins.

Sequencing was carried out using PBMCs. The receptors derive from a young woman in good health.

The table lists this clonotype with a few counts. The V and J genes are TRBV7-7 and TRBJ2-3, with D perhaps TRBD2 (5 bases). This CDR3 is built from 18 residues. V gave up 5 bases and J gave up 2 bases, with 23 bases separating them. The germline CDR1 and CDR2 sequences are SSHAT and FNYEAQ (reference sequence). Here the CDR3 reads CASSPISPSSSNTDTQYF. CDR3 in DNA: TGTGCCAGCAGCCCGATCTCCCCTAGCTCCTCAAACACAGATACGCAGTATTTT.

CDR3: CASSHPEQETQYF. The CDR3 bases are TGCGCCAGCAGCCATCCGGAACAAGAGACCCAGTACTTC. The chain uses TRBV4-1 and TRBJ2-5; D call uncertain. Germline V gives CDR1 MGHRA, CDR2 YSYEKL. V gave up 3 bases and J gave up 2 bases, with 7 bases separating them. The CDR3 loop spans 13 amino acids.

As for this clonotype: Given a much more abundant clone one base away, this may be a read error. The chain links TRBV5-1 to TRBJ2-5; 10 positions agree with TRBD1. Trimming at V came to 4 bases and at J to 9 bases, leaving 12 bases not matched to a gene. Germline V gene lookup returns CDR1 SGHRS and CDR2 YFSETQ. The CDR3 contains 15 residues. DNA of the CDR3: TGCGCCAGCAGCCAGCCGGGACAGGGGAAGGAGGCCCAGTACTTC. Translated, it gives CASSQPGQGKEAQYF.

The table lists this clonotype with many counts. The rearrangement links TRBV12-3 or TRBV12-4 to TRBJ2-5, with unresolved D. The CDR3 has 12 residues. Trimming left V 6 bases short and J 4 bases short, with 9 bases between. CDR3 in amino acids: CASSPVGETQYF. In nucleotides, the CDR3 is TGTGCCAGCAGCCCTGTCGGAGAGACCCAGTACTTC.

The CDR3 region is CASGGPGLAASRSADTQYF. In DNA form, the CDR3 reads TGTGCCAGCGGAGGACCGGGACTAGCGGCCTCCAGAAGCGCAGATACGCAGTATTTT. The V gene is TRBV12-3 or TRBV12-4, the J gene TRBJ2-3; 11 bases match TRBD2. V lost 8 bases, J lost 4 bases, and 20 bases stayed unmatched. CDR3 length: 19 residues.

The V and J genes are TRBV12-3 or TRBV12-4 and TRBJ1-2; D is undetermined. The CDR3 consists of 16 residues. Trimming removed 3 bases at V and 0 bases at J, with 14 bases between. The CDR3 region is CASSFVWALANYGYTF. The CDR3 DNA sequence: TGTGCCAGCAGTTTTGTCTGGGCCCTTGCTAACTATGGCTACACCTTC.

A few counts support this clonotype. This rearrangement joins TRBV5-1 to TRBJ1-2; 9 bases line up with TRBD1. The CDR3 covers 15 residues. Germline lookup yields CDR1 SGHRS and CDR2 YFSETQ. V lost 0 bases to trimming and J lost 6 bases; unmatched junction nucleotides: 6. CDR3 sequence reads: CASSLEGQGVHGYTF. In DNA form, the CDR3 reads TGCGCCAGCAGCTTGGAGGGACAGGGAGTTCATGGCTACACCTTC. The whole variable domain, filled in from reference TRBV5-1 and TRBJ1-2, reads KAGVTQTPRYLIKTRGQQVTLSCSPISGHRSVSWYQQTPGQGLQFLFEYFSETQRNKGNFPGRFSGRQFSNSRSEMNVSTLELGDSALYLCASSLEGQGVHGYTFGSGTRLTVV.

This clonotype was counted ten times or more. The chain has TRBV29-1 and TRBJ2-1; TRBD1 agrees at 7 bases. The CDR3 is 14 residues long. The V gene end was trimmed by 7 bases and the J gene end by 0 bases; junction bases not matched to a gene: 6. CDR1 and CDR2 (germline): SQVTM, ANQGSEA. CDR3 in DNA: TGCAGCGCCGTGGGACAGTCCTCCTACAATGAGCAGTTCTTC. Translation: CSAVGQSSYNEQFF.

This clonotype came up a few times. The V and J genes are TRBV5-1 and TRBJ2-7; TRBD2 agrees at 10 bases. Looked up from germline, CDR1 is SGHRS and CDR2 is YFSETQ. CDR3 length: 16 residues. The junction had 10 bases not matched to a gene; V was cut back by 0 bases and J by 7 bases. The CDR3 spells CASSLAPLAGAREQYF. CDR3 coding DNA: TGCGCCAGCAGCTTGGCCCCCCTAGCGGGAGCAAGGGAGCAGTACTTC.

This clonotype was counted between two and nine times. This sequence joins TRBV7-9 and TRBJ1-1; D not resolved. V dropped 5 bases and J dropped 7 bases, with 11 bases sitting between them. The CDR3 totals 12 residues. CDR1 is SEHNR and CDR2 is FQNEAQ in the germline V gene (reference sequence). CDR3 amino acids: CASSLLRVEAFF. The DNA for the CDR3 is TGTGCCAGCAGCCTTCTACGGGTTGAAGCTTTCTTT.

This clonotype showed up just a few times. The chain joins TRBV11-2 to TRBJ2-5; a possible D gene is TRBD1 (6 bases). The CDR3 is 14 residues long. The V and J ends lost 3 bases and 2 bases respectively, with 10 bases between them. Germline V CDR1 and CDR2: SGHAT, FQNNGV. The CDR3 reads CASSLMDSQETQYF. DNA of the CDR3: TGTGCCAGCAGCTTGATGGACAGTCAAGAGACCCAGTACTTC.

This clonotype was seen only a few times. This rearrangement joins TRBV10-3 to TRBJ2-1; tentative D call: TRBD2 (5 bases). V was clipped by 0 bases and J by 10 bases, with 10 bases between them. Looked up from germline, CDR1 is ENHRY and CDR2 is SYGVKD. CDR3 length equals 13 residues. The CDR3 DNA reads TGTGCCATCAGTGAGTCTGGCCTAGCAGAGCAGTTCTTC. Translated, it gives CAISESGLAEQFF.

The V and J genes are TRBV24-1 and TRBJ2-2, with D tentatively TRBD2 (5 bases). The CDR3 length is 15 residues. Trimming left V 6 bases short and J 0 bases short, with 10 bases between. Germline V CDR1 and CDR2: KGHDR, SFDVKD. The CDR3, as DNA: TGTGCCACCAGTCCAAGGGAGTCGAACACCGGGGAGCTGTTTTTT. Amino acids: CATSPRESNTGELFF.

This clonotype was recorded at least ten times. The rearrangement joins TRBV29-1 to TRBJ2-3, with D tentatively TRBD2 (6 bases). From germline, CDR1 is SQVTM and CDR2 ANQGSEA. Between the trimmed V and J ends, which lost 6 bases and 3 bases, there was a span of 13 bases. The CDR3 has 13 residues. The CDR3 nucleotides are TGCAGCGTCTCCTTTAGCGGAACAGATACGCAGTATTTT. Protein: CSVSFSGTDTQYF.

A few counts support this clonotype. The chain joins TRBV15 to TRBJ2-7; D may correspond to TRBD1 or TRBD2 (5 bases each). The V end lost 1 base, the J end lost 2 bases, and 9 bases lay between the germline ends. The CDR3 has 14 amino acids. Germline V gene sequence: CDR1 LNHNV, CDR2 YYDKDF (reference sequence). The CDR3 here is CATSRGDHPYEQYF. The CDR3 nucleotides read TGTGCCACCAGCAGAGGGGACCATCCCTACGAGCAGTACTTC. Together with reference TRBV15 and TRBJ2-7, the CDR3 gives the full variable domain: DAMVIQNPRYQVTQFGKPVTLSCSQTLNHNVMYWYQQKSSQAPKLLFHYYDKDFNNEADTPDNFQSRRPNTSFCFLDIRSPGLGDTAMYLCATSRGDHPYEQYFGPGTRLTVT.

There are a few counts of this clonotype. CDR3 sequence: CASWTPPQETQYF. The CDR3 bases are TGTGCCAGCTGGACACCACCACAAGAGACCCAGTACTTC. The chain has TRBV3-1 and TRBJ2-5; maybe TRBD1 (5 bases). Trimming pared 8 bases from V and 2 bases from J, leaving 12 bases between. Germline V CDR1 and CDR2: LGHDT, YNNKEL (reference sequence). The CDR3 has 13 amino acids.

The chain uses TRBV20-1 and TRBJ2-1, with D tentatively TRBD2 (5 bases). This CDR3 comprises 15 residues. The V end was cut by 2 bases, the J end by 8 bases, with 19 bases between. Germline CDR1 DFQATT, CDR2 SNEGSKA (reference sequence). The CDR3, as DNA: TGCAGTGCTAGAAACGGCCTAGCCTCCATGGATGAGCAGTTCTTC. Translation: CSARNGLASMDEQFF.

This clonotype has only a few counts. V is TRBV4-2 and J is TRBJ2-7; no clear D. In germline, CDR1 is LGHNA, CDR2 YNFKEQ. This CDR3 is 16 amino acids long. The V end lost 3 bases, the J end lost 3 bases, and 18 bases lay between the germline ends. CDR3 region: CASSQAIGSHSYEQYF. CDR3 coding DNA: TGTGCCAGCAGCCAGGCCATAGGTAGTCATAGCTACGAGCAGTACTTC.

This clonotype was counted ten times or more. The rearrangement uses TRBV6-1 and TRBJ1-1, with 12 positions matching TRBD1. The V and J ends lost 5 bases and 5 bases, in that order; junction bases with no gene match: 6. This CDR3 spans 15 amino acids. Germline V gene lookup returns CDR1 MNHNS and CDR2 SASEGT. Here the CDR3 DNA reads TGTGCCAGCAGTAGGGACAGGGGGCCTCGTACTGAAGCTTTCTTT. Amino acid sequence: CASSRDRGPRTEAFF.

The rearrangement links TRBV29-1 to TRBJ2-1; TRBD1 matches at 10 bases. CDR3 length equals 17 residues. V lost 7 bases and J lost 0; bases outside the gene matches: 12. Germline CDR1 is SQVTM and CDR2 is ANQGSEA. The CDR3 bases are TGCAGCGCCGGACAGGGGGAGATTCAGCCCTCCTACAATGAGCAGTTCTTC. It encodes CSAGQGEIQPSYNEQFF.

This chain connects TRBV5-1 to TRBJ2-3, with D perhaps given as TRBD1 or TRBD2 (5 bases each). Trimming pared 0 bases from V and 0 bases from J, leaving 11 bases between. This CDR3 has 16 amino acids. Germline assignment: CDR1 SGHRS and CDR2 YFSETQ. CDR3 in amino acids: CASSLGDGTSTDTQYF. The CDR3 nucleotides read TGCGCCAGCAGCTTGGGGGACGGCACTAGCACAGATACGCAGTATTTT.

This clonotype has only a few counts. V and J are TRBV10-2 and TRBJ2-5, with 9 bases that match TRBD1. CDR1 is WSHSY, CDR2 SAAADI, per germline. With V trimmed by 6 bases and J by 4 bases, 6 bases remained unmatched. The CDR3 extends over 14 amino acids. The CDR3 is CASRIQGAGETQYF. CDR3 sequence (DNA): TGCGCCAGCAGAATACAGGGGGCCGGAGAGACCCAGTACTTC.

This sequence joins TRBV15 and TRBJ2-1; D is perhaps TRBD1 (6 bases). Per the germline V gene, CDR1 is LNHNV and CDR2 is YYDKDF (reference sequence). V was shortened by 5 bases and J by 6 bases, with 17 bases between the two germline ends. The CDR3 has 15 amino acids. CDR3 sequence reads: CATSDGTSLPNEQFF. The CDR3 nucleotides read TGTGCCACCAGCGACGGGACATCCCTACCCAATGAGCAGTTCTTC.